Listed here is a single TCR beta chain. A sample-barcoded 5' primer and a J-beta primer mix were used in a second PCR of about 6 to 11 cycles. A tag from a template-switch adaptor with 12 random nucleotides marked each cDNA molecule. One entry per CDR3 protein results from TCRdb running MiXCR on the 5' RACE reads. The sample has about 1,500,000 distinct CDR3 sequences; 28% are singletons. The sample comes from a study of blood T cells in healthy people across ages. This sequence originates from a young woman in good health. Input material: blood.

CDR3 sequence: CASSFSGTGGHNEQFF. CDR3 sequence (DNA): TGCGCCAGCAGCTTCTCAGGGACAGGGGGCCACAATGAGCAGTTCTTC. This chain joins TRBV5-1 and TRBJ2-1; 12 bases fit TRBD1. This CDR3 has 16 amino acids. Germline CDR1 SGHRS, CDR2 YFSETQ. V was pared by 2 bases and J by 5 bases, with 5 bases of the junction left unmatched. Drawing the rest from reference TRBV5-1 and TRBJ2-1, the complete variable domain is KAGVTQTPRYLIKTRGQQVTLSCSPISGHRSVSWYQQTPGQGLQFLFEYFSETQRNKGNFPGRFSGRQFSNSRSEMNVSTLELGDSALYLCASSFSGTGGHNEQFFGPGTRLTVL.